The clone carrying this T cell receptor beta chain was recorded a few times. This sample is drawn from a study of control samples from healthy donors and cancer patients. Germline CDR1 LNHDA, CDR2 SQIVND (reference sequence). Unmatched junction bases numbered 6, after V lost 6 bases and J lost 3 bases. The CDR3 contains 14 residues. The assay was immunoSEQ multiplex PCR, and TCRdb's table has in-frame clones only and misses some. The sample lists under 100,000 clones; about 92% were seen once. The material sequenced was blood. This TCR derives from a young woman in good health. V usage is TRBV19 and J usage is TRBJ2-7; 9 nucleotides agree with TRBD2. The CDR3: CASRQTSGVYEQYF. The CDR3 DNA sequence: TGTGCCAGTAGACAGACTAGCGGAGTCTACGAGCAGTACTTC.